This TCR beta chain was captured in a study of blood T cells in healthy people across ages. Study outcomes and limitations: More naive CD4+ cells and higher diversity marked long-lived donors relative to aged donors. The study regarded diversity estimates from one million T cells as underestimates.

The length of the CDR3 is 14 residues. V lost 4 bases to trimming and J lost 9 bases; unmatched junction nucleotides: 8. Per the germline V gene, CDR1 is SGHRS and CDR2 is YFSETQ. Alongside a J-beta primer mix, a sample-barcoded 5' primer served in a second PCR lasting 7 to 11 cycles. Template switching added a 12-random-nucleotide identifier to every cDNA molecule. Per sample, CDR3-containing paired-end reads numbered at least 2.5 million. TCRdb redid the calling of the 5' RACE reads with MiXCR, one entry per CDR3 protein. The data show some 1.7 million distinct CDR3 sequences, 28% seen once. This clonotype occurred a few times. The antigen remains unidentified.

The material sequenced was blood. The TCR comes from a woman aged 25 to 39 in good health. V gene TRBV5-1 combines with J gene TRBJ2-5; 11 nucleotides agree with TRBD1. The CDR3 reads CASSSPGQGGAQYF. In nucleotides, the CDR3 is TGCGCCAGCAGCAGTCCGGGACAGGGGGGAGCCCAGTACTTC.